These 25 T cell receptor beta chains originate from one sample sequenced in a study of cytomegalovirus exposure and HLA in healthy donors. 13 Jbeta primers and 60 Vbeta primers were used for the PCR. The data were produced by immunoSEQ multiplex PCR, yet TCRdb's version contains in-frame clones alone and is incomplete. The repertoire table contains 100,000 to 150,000 clones. The sample was PBMCs. These receptor sequences come from a man aged 25 to 45 in good health and CMV-seronegative.

This chain links TRBV5-4 with TRBJ1-2, with 7 bases lining up with TRBD1. Germline assignment: CDR1 SGHNT and CDR2 YYREEE (reference sequence). J lost 4 bases, V lost 3 bases, and 12 bases had no gene match. The length of the CDR3 is 16 residues. CDR3 sequence reads: CASSSADRAQGYGYTF. CDR3 nucleotides: TGTGCCAGCAGCTCGGCCGACAGGGCGCAGGGCTATGGCTACACCTTC. Drawing the rest from reference TRBV5-4 and TRBJ1-2, the complete variable domain is ETGVTQSPTHLIKTRGQQVTLRCSSQSGHNTVSWYQQALGQGPQFIFQYYREEENGRGNFPPRFSGLQFPNYSSELNVNALELDDSALYLCASSSADRAQGYGYTFGSGTRLTVV.

A note on this clone: Within the sample, other DNA sequences also encode this same CDR3. This chain links TRBV7-2 with TRBJ2-7; no clear D gene. The CDR3 runs to 11 residues. Trimming stripped 5 bases from V and 3 bases from J, with 5 bases between. The germline gives CDR1 SGHTA, CDR2 FQGNSA. The CDR3 loop is CASSPYYEQYF. Written as DNA, the CDR3 is TGTGCCAGCAGCCCCTACTACGAGCAGTACTTC.

The V and J genes are TRBV27 and TRBJ1-5; 11 positions agree with TRBD1. Looked up from germline, CDR1 is MNHEY and CDR2 is SMNVEV (reference sequence). CDR3 size: 13 residues. J lost 6 bases, V lost 9 bases, and 4 bases had no gene match. CDR3 sequence reads: CASWDRGSQPQHF. The DNA of the CDR3 is TGTGCCAGTTGGGACAGGGGGAGTCAGCCCCAGCATTTT.

J is TRBJ1-1 and V is TRBV28; 7 nucleotides agree with TRBD1. Germline V gives CDR1 MDHEN, CDR2 SYDVKM. The CDR3 has 16 residues. Germline trimming cut 4 bases from V and 4 bases from J; bases unmatched to any gene: 12. This chain's CDR3 is CASSSTGAPASTEAFF. The DNA for the CDR3 is TGTGCCAGCAGTTCCACAGGGGCCCCCGCAAGCACTGAAGCTTTCTTT.

The V call is TRBV5-6, the J call TRBJ2-1; maybe TRBD2 (5 bases). V was shortened by 4 bases and J by 4 bases, with 9 bases between the two germline ends. CDR1 is SGHDT, CDR2 YYEEEE, per germline. CDR3 size: 13 residues. CDR3 protein: CASSQRRYNEQFF. DNA for the CDR3: TGTGCCAGCAGCCAGAGGAGGTACAATGAGCAGTTCTTC.

This chain connects TRBV7-9 to TRBJ1-1, with TRBD1 matching 9 bases. Germline loops: CDR1 SEHNR, CDR2 FQNEAQ (reference sequence). Unmatched junction bases numbered 8, after V lost 5 bases and J lost 1 base. This CDR3 is built from 16 residues. The CDR3 spells CASSTTGGRANTEAFF. The CDR3 DNA reads as TGTGCCAGCAGCACCACAGGGGGCCGAGCGAACACTGAAGCTTTCTTT.

The chain employs TRBV5-1 and TRBJ2-5; the D gene is possibly TRBD1 (5 bases). Germline V gives CDR1 SGHRS, CDR2 YFSETQ. The length of the CDR3 is 14 residues. Between the trimmed V and J ends, which lost 0 bases and 5 bases, there was a span of 11 bases. The CDR3 is CASSLGAGSETQYF. In DNA form, the CDR3 reads TGCGCCAGCAGCTTGGGGGCAGGGTCGGAGACCCAGTACTTC. The full variable domain, with the rest looked up from reference TRBV5-1 and TRBJ2-5, is KAGVTQTPRYLIKTRGQQVTLSCSPISGHRSVSWYQQTPGQGLQFLFEYFSETQRNKGNFPGRFSGRQFSNSRSEMNVSTLELGDSALYLCASSLGAGSETQYFGPGTRLLVL.

V gene TRBV11-2 combines with J gene TRBJ2-1; TRBD2 might be the D (6 bases). The CDR3 has 15 amino acids. V was shortened by 3 bases and J by 2 bases, with 11 bases between the two germline ends. Germline V gene data show CDR1 as SGHAT and CDR2 as FQNNGV. The chain's CDR3 is CASSFLAGTYNEQFF. CDR3 bases: TGTGCCAGCAGCTTTCTCGCGGGAACCTACAATGAGCAGTTCTTC.

The chain uses TRBV29-1 and TRBJ2-5, with D possibly matching TRBD1 (6 bases). V was pared by 2 bases and J by 11 bases, with 12 bases between. CDR1 is SQVTM and CDR2 is ANQGSEA in the germline V gene. This CDR3 contains 11 residues. The CDR3 loop is CSVESEGEQYF. The CDR3 region has the DNA TGCAGCGTTGAAAGTGAGGGGGAGCAGTACTTC.

The rearrangement uses TRBV29-1 and TRBJ1-1, with 8 bases identical to TRBD1. Trimming removed 7 bases from V and 1 base from J; junction bases left unmatched: 2. Per the germline V gene, CDR1 is SQVTM and CDR2 is ANQGSEA. This CDR3 region has 12 residues. Here the CDR3 DNA reads TGCAGCGCCGGGACAGGGAACACTGAAGCTTTCTTT. Its protein is CSAGTGNTEAFF.

The J gene is TRBJ2-3, the V gene TRBV6-4, with D possibly matching TRBD1 (5 bases). The germline V and J ends were trimmed by 6 bases and 1 base, with 11 bases remaining between them. This CDR3 comprises 14 residues. Germline lookup yields CDR1 MRHNA and CDR2 SNTAGT. CDR3 coding DNA: TGTGCCAGCAGCGAAGGGGCGGGCACAGATACGCAGTATTTT. It translates to CASSEGAGTDTQYF.

V is TRBV7-8 and J is TRBJ2-7; TRBD1 might be the D (6 bases). Trimming left V 4 bases short and J 2 bases short, with 12 bases between. Per germline, CDR1 SGHVS and CDR2 FQNEAQ. The CDR3 loop spans 14 amino acids. Written as DNA, the CDR3 is TGTGCCAGCAGCTCCCGGACAGCTACCTACGAGCAGTACTTC. It translates to CASSSRTATYEQYF. Supplemented by reference TRBV7-8 and TRBJ2-7, the full variable domain reads GAGVSQSPRYKVAKRGQDVALRCDPISGHVSLFWYQQALGQGPEFLTYFQNEAQLDKSGLPSDRFFAERPEGSVSTLKIQRTQQEDSAVYLCASSSRTATYEQYFGPGTRLTVT.

The J gene is TRBJ1-6, the V gene TRBV27; 8 positions match TRBD1. Losses at the gene ends were 4 bases for V and 5 bases for J; bases not matched to a gene: 4. The CDR3 has 15 amino acids. In germline, CDR1 is MNHEY, CDR2 SMNVEV (reference sequence). In DNA form, the CDR3 reads TGTGCCAGCAGTTGGGACAGGTGGAATAATTCACCCCTCCACTTT. Protein: CASSWDRWNNSPLHF.

The CDR3: CAWSAGLAGSTDTQYF. The DNA of the CDR3 is TGTGCCTGGAGTGCCGGACTAGCGGGGAGCACAGATACGCAGTATTTT. This chain connects TRBV30 to TRBJ2-3, with TRBD2 matching over 12 bases. Germline CDR1 reads GTSNPN; CDR2 reads SVGIG (reference sequence). The J segment lost 0 bases and the V segment lost 1 base, leaving 2 bases of the junction unmatched. This CDR3 has 16 residues.

With respect to this clone: Germline and junction disagree at one end, which may indicate a read error. The V and J genes are TRBV7-9 and TRBJ1-2; maybe TRBD1 (6 bases). This CDR3 region has 14 residues. The germline CDR1 and CDR2 sequences are SEHNR and FQNEAQ (reference sequence). CDR3 DNA sequence: TGTGCCAGCAGCTTACCTGAAGAGTGGACAGCGAGCCCCTTC. Translated, it gives CASSLPEEWTASPF.

The V and J genes are TRBV5-4 and TRBJ2-7; the match to TRBD2 covers 7 bases. Germline CDR1 is SGHNT and CDR2 is YYREEE (reference sequence). The CDR3 is made up of 15 amino acids. The V segment lost 0 bases and the J segment 0 bases; nucleotides outside the gene matches: 3. As DNA, the CDR3 is TGTGCCAGCAGCTTGGCGGGAGGTGACTCCTACGAGCAGTACTTC. Residues: CASSLAGGDSYEQYF.

The V gene is TRBV7-2, the J gene TRBJ1-5, with a possible D match to TRBD1 (5 bases). The CDR3 runs 18 residues. Between the trimmed V and J ends, which lost 5 bases and 0 bases, there was a span of 20 bases. Germline assignment: CDR1 SGHTA and CDR2 FQGNSA. The CDR3 spells CASSPSGVRAYSNQPQHF. In nucleotides, the CDR3 is TGTGCCAGCAGCCCAAGCGGGGTCAGGGCCTATAGCAATCAGCCCCAGCATTTT.

The chain has TRBV25-1 and TRBJ1-6; D not certain. This CDR3 has 13 amino acids. The germline CDR1 and CDR2 sequences are MGHDK and SYGVNS. The V end lost 3 bases, the J end lost 14 bases, and 14 bases lay between the germline ends. In nucleotides, the CDR3 is TGTGCCAGCAGTGATTCTATCCTATCGGCCCTCCACTTT. This codes for CASSDSILSALHF.

The chain recombines TRBV4-2 with TRBJ1-1; D remains unclear. The CDR3 consists of 15 residues. Trimming left V 2 bases short and J 1 base short, with 11 bases between. Germline V gives CDR1 LGHNA, CDR2 YNFKEQ. The CDR3 loop reads CASSQPGGRNTEAFF. The CDR3 coding sequence is TGTGCCAGCAGCCAACCTGGTGGCAGGAACACTGAAGCTTTCTTT.

The chain recombines TRBV4-1 with TRBJ1-3, with D possibly TRBD1 on 5 matching bases. Germline V lookup: CDR1 MGHRA, CDR2 YSYEKL. The CDR3 has 17 residues. V shed 0 bases and J shed 2 bases, with 14 bases lying between them. In nucleotides, the CDR3 is TGCGCCAGCAGCCAAGATCTGATGCGGGGGGCTGGAAACACCATATATTTT. This translates into CASSQDLMRGAGNTIYF.

The chain employs TRBV4-3 and TRBJ2-7; tentative D call: TRBD2 (5 bases). Germline assignment: CDR1 LGHNA and CDR2 YSLEER. The V gene lost 3 bases and the J gene lost 3 bases, with 6 bases spanning the gap. The CDR3 loop spans 12 amino acids. The CDR3 DNA reads as TGCGCCAGCAGCCAGGAGGACTACGAGCAGTACTTC. The encoded protein is CASSQEDYEQYF.

V usage is TRBV18 and J usage is TRBJ2-3; D is possibly TRBD1 (6 bases). This CDR3 spans 14 amino acids. Trimming pared 3 bases from V and 5 bases from J, leaving 12 bases between. Per germline, CDR1 KGHSH and CDR2 LQKENI. The CDR3 coding sequence is TGTGCCAGCTCACCCTACTCAGGGGAAGATACGCAGTATTTT. It yields the protein CASSPYSGEDTQYF.

V usage is TRBV2 and J usage is TRBJ2-5, with 10 bases lining up with TRBD2. The end of the DNA is better explained by TRBJ2-7, so the J call may be wrong. Per germline, CDR1 SNHLY and CDR2 FYNNEI. This CDR3 has 15 amino acids. CDR3 in DNA: TGTGCCAGCAGACATCGACTAGCGGGTTCCTACGAGCAGTACTTC. Protein: CASRHRLAGSYEQYF.

CDR3 coding DNA: TGTGCCACCACTGGTACAGGGGCCGTTAATGAAAAACTGTTTTTT. Translating gives CATTGTGAVNEKLFF. This chain connects TRBV15 to TRBJ1-4; 7 nucleotides agree with TRBD1. Trimming at V came to 7 bases and at J to 4 bases, leaving 9 bases not matched to a gene. This CDR3 has 15 residues. Germline V gene sequence: CDR1 LNHNV, CDR2 YYDKDF (reference sequence).

CDR3 residues: CASSTRTGDEQYF. CDR3 bases: TGTGCCAGCAGTACCAGGACAGGGGACGAGCAGTACTTC. The V gene is TRBV27, the J gene TRBJ2-7, with 9 bases identical to TRBD1. The CDR3 has 13 residues. The J segment lost 5 bases and the V segment lost 5 bases, leaving 4 bases of the junction unmatched. Germline V CDR1 and CDR2: MNHEY, SMNVEV (reference sequence).